A single sample gave rise to the 15 T cell receptor beta chains below, sequenced in a study of blood T cells in healthy people across ages. A second PCR, run for roughly 7 to 12 cycles, used a sample-barcoded 5' primer plus a J-beta primer mix. TCRdb recomputed calls from the 5' RACE reads with MiXCR, one row per CDR3 protein. The sample lists 750,000 to 950,000 distinct CDR3 sequences; about 55% were seen once. Sequencing was carried out using blood. These receptors originate from a man older than 75 in good health.

The chain uses TRBV28 and TRBJ2-1, with D tentatively TRBD1 (5 bases). CDR3 length: 12 residues. V lost 11 bases to trimming and J lost 8 bases, with 16 bases between them. Germline V gene lookup returns CDR1 MDHEN and CDR2 SYDVKM. CDR3 residues: CAGNRQTYEQFF. For the CDR3, the DNA is TGTGCCGGCAACCGACAGACCTATGAGCAGTTCTTC. Combining the CDR3 with reference TRBV28 and TRBJ2-1 gives the whole variable domain DVKVTQSSRYLVKRTGEKVFLECVQDMDHENMFWYRQDPGLGLRLIYFSYDVKMKEKGDIPEGYSVSREKKERFSLILESASTNQTSMYLCAGNRQTYEQFFGPGTRLTVL.

The rearrangement uses TRBV6-1 and TRBJ2-7, with 13 bases identical to TRBD2. Germline-derived CDR1 and CDR2 are MNHNS and SASEGT. V was clipped by 6 bases and J by 0 bases; unmatched bases: 11. The CDR3 is 18 amino acids. CDR3 nucleotides: TGTGCCAGCAGGCCCGGGACTAGCGGGATAATGAGCTCCTACGAGCAGTACTTC. Amino acid sequence: CASRPGTSGIMSSYEQYF.

The sample holds one count of this clonotype. CDR3 residues: CATSDTSASSYNEQFF. CDR3 nucleotides: TGTGCCACCAGTGATACTAGCGCTAGCTCCTACAATGAGCAGTTCTTC. The chain combines TRBV24-1 with TRBJ2-1; 7 bases fit TRBD2. V trimming: 3 bases; J trimming: 0 bases; junction bases outside the gene matches: 4. Germline V gene data show CDR1 as KGHDR and CDR2 as SFDVKD. CDR3 length: 16 amino acids.

The chain joins TRBV25-1 to TRBJ2-5; tentative D call: TRBD2 (7 bases). Trimming left V 6 bases short and J 1 base short, with 18 bases between. CDR3 length: 16 residues. Germline V lookup: CDR1 MGHDK, CDR2 SYGVNS. CDR3 residues: CASSATRGGTQETQYF. DNA of the CDR3: TGTGCCAGCAGCGCGACAAGGGGGGGTACCCAAGAGACCCAGTACTTC.

This clonotype has just a few counts. The J gene is TRBJ2-7, the V gene TRBV19, with D tentatively TRBD1 (5 bases). The CDR3 runs 14 residues. Trimming shortened V by 7 bases and J by 1 base, and 14 bases separated the two germline ends. Germline V gene sequence: CDR1 LNHDA, CDR2 SQIVND (reference sequence). The CDR3 reads CASKPGRASYEQYF. In nucleotides, the CDR3 is TGTGCCAGTAAACCCGGCAGGGCTTCCTACGAGCAGTACTTC.

This clonotype was seen more than once but under ten times. The chain joins TRBV7-9 to TRBJ2-6, with a possible D match to TRBD2 (6 bases). Trimming took 7 bases from V and 4 from J, leaving 17 bases between them. Germline values: CDR1 SEHNR, CDR2 FQNEAQ (reference sequence). The CDR3 runs to 16 residues. For the CDR3, the DNA is TGTGCCAGCACTTCCCCCTCGGGGGACGGGGCCAACGTCCTGACTTTC. Translating it yields CASTSPSGDGANVLTF.

The genes are TRBV5-1 and TRBJ2-3; possibly TRBD1 for D (6 bases). The CDR3 is 16 residues long. Trimming took 0 bases from V and 2 from J, leaving 13 bases between them. Germline V gene data show CDR1 as SGHRS and CDR2 as YFSETQ. This chain's CDR3 is CASSLEGQGITDTQYF. In nucleotides, the CDR3 is TGCGCCAGCAGCTTGGAAGGGCAGGGGATCACAGATACGCAGTATTTT.

The V and J genes are TRBV7-9 and TRBJ1-2; TRBD1 matches at 8 bases. The CDR3 has 15 residues. V lost 2 bases to trimming and J lost 4 bases; unmatched junction nucleotides: 6. The V gene's germline CDR1 is SEHNR and CDR2 FQNEAQ (reference sequence). CDR3 sequence: CASSLRRDRLYGYTF. CDR3 in DNA: TGTGCCAGCAGCTTAAGACGGGACAGGCTCTATGGCTACACCTTC. Filled out from reference TRBV7-9 and TRBJ1-2, the complete variable domain reads DTGVSQNPRHKITKRGQNVTFRCDPISEHNRLYWYRQTLGQGPEFLTYFQNEAQLEKSRLLSDRFSAERPKGSFSTLEIQRTEQGDSAMYLCASSLRRDRLYGYTFGSGTRLTVV.

The rearrangement links TRBV6-4 to TRBJ2-1; possible D gene TRBD2, 6 bases. The J call may be faulty, since TRBJ2-7 better matches the DNA end. From germline, CDR1 is MRHNA and CDR2 SNTAGT. The CDR3 is made up of 16 amino acids. CDR3 in amino acids: CASSDNAGSSYNEQYF. CDR3 coding DNA: TGTGCCAGCAGTGATAACGCGGGAAGCTCCTACAATGAGCAGTACTTC.

V usage is TRBV6-6 and J usage is TRBJ2-5; 8 bases line up with TRBD2. Germline CDR1 is MNHNY and CDR2 is SVGAGI (reference sequence). J gave up 2 bases and V 3 bases, and 5 bases lay outside the gene matches. The CDR3 has 15 residues. The CDR3: CASSYPTSAQETQYF. The CDR3 DNA reads as TGTGCCAGCAGTTATCCGACTAGCGCACAAGAGACCCAGTACTTC.

Concerning this clonotype: At one end, the junction sequence differs from germline, possibly due to a read error. The chain is built from TRBV4-2 and TRBJ2-1; no firm D call. Germline CDR1 and CDR2: LGHNA and YNFKEQ. This CDR3 has 15 amino acids. Here the CDR3 reads CAGSQDQRQTGEQFF. CDR3 sequence (DNA): TGTGCCGGCAGCCAAGATCAAAGGCAGACCGGAGAGCAGTTCTTC.

The chain is built from TRBV27 and TRBJ2-3; D is unresolved. Looked up from germline, CDR1 is MNHEY and CDR2 is SMNVEV (reference sequence). The CDR3 sequence is 14 residues long. V lost 3 bases to trimming and J lost 6 bases, with 13 bases between them. CDR3 region: CASSLTQISDTQYF. The CDR3 DNA reads TGTGCCAGCAGTTTGACACAGATTTCGGATACGCAGTATTTT.

This clonotype was counted only a few times. The chain uses TRBV6-5 and TRBJ2-5, with 8 bases aligning to TRBD1. The CDR3 totals 15 residues. From germline, CDR1 is MNHEY and CDR2 SVGAGI. After removal of 6 bases from V and 4 bases from J, the junction contained 10 bases not matched to a gene. In DNA, the CDR3 is TGTGCCAGCAGCCCCACTCAGGGGGCAGGAGAGACCCAGTACTTC. As protein: CASSPTQGAGETQYF.

The count of this clonotype is one. The genes are TRBV12-5 and TRBJ2-1; 10 bases line up with TRBD2. The CDR3 consists of 17 residues. V trimming: 6 bases; J trimming: 7 bases; junction bases outside the gene matches: 15. Germline V CDR1 and CDR2: LGHNT, FRNRAP. CDR3 in DNA: TGTGCTAGTGGGGTCACATCTAGCGGGAGTATCGTTAATGAGCAGTTCTTC. Protein: CASGVTSSGSIVNEQFF.

The sample holds a few counts of this clonotype. The rearrangement uses TRBV24-1 and TRBJ2-7; 12 bases are shared with TRBD2. With V trimmed by 5 bases and J by 12 bases, 7 bases remained unmatched. Per the germline V gene, CDR1 is KGHDR and CDR2 is SFDVKD. The CDR3 contains 13 residues. CDR3 bases: TGTGCCACCAGTGTCGACGGACTAGCGGGACTGTACTTC. Protein sequence: CATSVDGLAGLYF.